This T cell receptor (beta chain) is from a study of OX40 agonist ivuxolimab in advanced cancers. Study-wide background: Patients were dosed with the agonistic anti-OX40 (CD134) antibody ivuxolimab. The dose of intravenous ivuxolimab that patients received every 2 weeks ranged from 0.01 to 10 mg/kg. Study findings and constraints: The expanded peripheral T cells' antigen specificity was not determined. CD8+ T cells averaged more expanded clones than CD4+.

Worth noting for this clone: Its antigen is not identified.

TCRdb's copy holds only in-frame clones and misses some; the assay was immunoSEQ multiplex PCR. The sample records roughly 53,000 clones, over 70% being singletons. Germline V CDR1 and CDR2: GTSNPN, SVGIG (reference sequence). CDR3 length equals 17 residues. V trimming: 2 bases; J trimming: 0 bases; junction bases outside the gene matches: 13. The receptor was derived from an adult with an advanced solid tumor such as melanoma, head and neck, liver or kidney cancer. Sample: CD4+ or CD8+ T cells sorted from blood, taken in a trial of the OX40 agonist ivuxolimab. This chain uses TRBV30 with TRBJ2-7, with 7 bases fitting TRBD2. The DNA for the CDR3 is TGTGCCTGGAGTCCGGCAGCGGGAAACCCAAGCTCCTACGAGCAGTACTTC. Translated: CAWSPAAGNPSSYEQYF.